One sample yielded the 32 T cell receptor beta chains listed below, sequenced in a study of blood T cell repertoires in COVID-19. The repertoire was sequenced with immunoSEQ multiplex PCR; TCRdb's copy has only in-frame clones and lacks some. The sample records about 400,000 clones, about nine tenths being singletons. Source material: PBMCs or T cells enriched from blood (not recorded which). These receptors all come from a woman between 25 and 40 years old who had recovered from COVID-19.

V usage is TRBV2 and J usage is TRBJ2-7, with 8 bases aligning to TRBD1. Germline CDR1 is SNHLY and CDR2 is FYNNEI. With 7 bases clipped from V and 9 bases from J, the junction kept 14 bases outside the gene matches. This CDR3 comprises 14 residues. This CDR3 is CASTFGQGVSGQYF. CDR3 in DNA: TGTGCCAGCACTTTTGGACAGGGAGTTTCGGGGCAGTACTTC.

The chain carries TRBV10-3 and TRBJ2-1; D gene unclear. V lost 3 bases to trimming and J lost 9 bases, with 6 bases between them. CDR3 length: 11 residues. The V gene's germline CDR1 is ENHRY and CDR2 SYGVKD. This CDR3 reads CAISDWAEQFF. Here the CDR3 DNA reads TGTGCCATCAGTGATTGGGCTGAGCAGTTCTTC.

This chain's CDR3 is CAIRIPGGYEQYF. CDR3 nucleotide sequence: TGTGCCATCAGGATACCTGGAGGGTACGAGCAGTACTTC. This chain connects TRBV10-3 to TRBJ2-7; D is possibly TRBD2 (6 bases). The V gene's germline CDR1 is ENHRY and CDR2 SYGVKD. Trimming removed 6 bases from V and 4 bases from J, with 13 bases in between. This CDR3 comprises 13 residues.

This clone appeared a single time. The chain links TRBV5-4 to TRBJ2-3; 8 bases match TRBD1. Per germline, CDR1 SGHNT and CDR2 YYREEE (reference sequence). After removal of 3 bases from V and 6 bases from J, the junction contained 18 bases not matched to a gene. There are 18 residues in the CDR3. The CDR3 bases are TGTGCCAGCAGCTCCCGACAGGGGACCAATGTAGGGATGGATACGCAGTATTTT. This gives the protein CASSSRQGTNVGMDTQYF.

The chain joins TRBV5-4 to TRBJ1-1, with 8 bases aligning to TRBD1. There are 14 residues in the CDR3. The germline V gene has CDR1 SGHNT and CDR2 YYREEE (reference sequence). V dropped 4 bases and J dropped 3; count of bases not matched to a gene: 5. The CDR3 sequence: CASSGPQGDTEAFF. CDR3 sequence (DNA): TGTGCCAGCAGCGGCCCACAGGGGGACACTGAAGCTTTCTTT.

V usage is TRBV18 and J usage is TRBJ1-1; D remains ambiguous. This CDR3 region has 12 residues. Looked up from germline, CDR1 is KGHSH and CDR2 is LQKENI. V was clipped by 3 bases and J by 3 bases, with 5 bases between them. CDR3 nucleotides: TGTGCCAGCTCACCGGCGGACACTGAAGCTTTCTTT. Protein: CASSPADTEAFF.

This clone has a handful of counts. The chain is built from TRBV5-6 and TRBJ2-5; 8 bases agree with TRBD1. There are 14 residues in the CDR3. Germline CDR1 reads SGHDT; CDR2 reads YYEEEE. Trimming cost V 3 bases and J 4 bases; bases outside gene matches: 5. The CDR3 coding sequence is TGTGCCAGCAGCTACCAGGGGGCGGGAGAGACCCAGTACTTC. Protein sequence: CASSYQGAGETQYF.

The chain joins TRBV2 to TRBJ2-3, with 9 bases matching TRBD2. Per germline, CDR1 SNHLY and CDR2 FYNNEI. The V gene end was trimmed by 6 bases and the J gene end by 0 bases; junction bases not matched to a gene: 13. CDR3 length: 18 residues. The CDR3 protein is CASRAGLGLARSTDTQYF. The CDR3 bases are TGTGCCAGCAGGGCCGGGTTAGGACTAGCGAGAAGCACAGATACGCAGTATTTT.

As for this clone: One end of the junction is discordant with germline, which a read error may explain. The V and J genes are TRBV7-9 and TRBJ2-7; 12 bases align to TRBD2. The CDR3 consists of 16 residues. Germline V lookup: CDR1 SEHNR, CDR2 FQNEAQ (reference sequence). This CDR3 is CASSLGTSGISYEQHF. In DNA form, the CDR3 reads TGTGCCAGCAGCTTAGGGACTAGCGGGATCTCCTACGAGCAGCACTTC.

A single count supports this clone. V gene TRBV5-1 combines with J gene TRBJ2-7, with D possibly TRBD1 on 6 matching bases. CDR1 SGHRS and CDR2 YFSETQ come from the germline V gene. This CDR3 is 15 amino acids long. With 1 base removed from V and 1 base from J, the gap between germline ends came to 12 bases. The CDR3 here is CASSLTGLGSYEQYF. The CDR3 DNA follows: TGCGCCAGCAGCTTGACAGGGCTAGGATCCTACGAGCAGTACTTC.

The chain carries TRBV19 and TRBJ1-5; D possibly corresponds to TRBD1 (5 bases). Between the trimmed V and J ends, which lost 3 bases and 2 bases, there was a span of 8 bases. The V gene's germline CDR1 is LNHDA and CDR2 SQIVND (reference sequence). The CDR3 has 14 residues. CDR3 DNA sequence: TGTGCCAGTAGTATCAGGGTCCGCAATCAGCCCCAGCATTTT. Translation: CASSIRVRNQPQHF.

CDR3 DNA: TGTGCCAGCAGCTTAAGGGGCCTCGGTCGGATCTATGGCTACACCTTC. The encoded protein is CASSLRGLGRIYGYTF. The rearrangement links TRBV14 to TRBJ1-2, with D tentatively TRBD1 (5 bases). V dropped 5 bases and J dropped 4 bases, with 20 bases sitting between them. The CDR3 consists of 16 residues. Germline assignment: CDR1 SGHDN and CDR2 FVKESK.

This clone was counted many times. The V and J genes are TRBV6-4 and TRBJ1-6, with D possibly being TRBD1 (5 bases). Germline V gene sequence: CDR1 MRHNA, CDR2 SNTAGT. The CDR3 is made up of 17 amino acids. V shed 0 bases and J shed 6 bases, with 15 bases lying between them. The CDR3 DNA reads TGTGCCAGCAGTGACTCGGGGAGTATGGGGGGTAATTCACCCCTCCACTTT. This gives the protein CASSDSGSMGGNSPLHF.

The CDR3 loop is CASSGLAGRGTDTQYF. The CDR3 region has the DNA TGTGCCAGCTCGGGACTAGCGGGGCGGGGGACAGATACGCAGTATTTT. The chain couples TRBV21-1 to TRBJ2-3; the tabulated D call, TRBD2, remains unverified against the DNA. TRBV21-1 is marked as a pseudogene. The CDR3 loop spans 16 amino acids.

This clone was seen a handful of times. The gene calls are TRBV7-8 and TRBJ1-5, with D possibly being TRBD1 (5 bases). V was pared by 5 bases and J by 11 bases, with 13 bases between. CDR1 SGHVS and CDR2 FQNEAQ come from the germline V gene. The CDR3 loop spans 12 amino acids. Here the CDR3 reads CASSPRAGTQHF. The DNA of the CDR3 is TGTGCCAGCAGCCCCAGGGCAGGGACCCAGCATTTT.

The chain combines TRBV6-6 with TRBJ2-1; TRBD2 matches at 12 bases. Germline trimming cut 6 bases from V and 4 bases from J; bases unmatched to any gene: 4. The germline V gene has CDR1 MNHNY and CDR2 SVGAGI (reference sequence). The CDR3 sequence is 15 residues long. In DNA form, the CDR3 reads TGTGCCAGCAGCCGACTAGCGGGAGTGTACAATGAGCAGTTCTTC. The encoded protein is CASSRLAGVYNEQFF.

The chain joins TRBV19 to TRBJ2-2; 13 nucleotides match TRBD2. The junction had 5 bases not matched to a gene; V was cut back by 4 bases and J by 3 bases. Germline assignment: CDR1 LNHDA and CDR2 SQIVND (reference sequence). CDR3 length equals 17 residues. The CDR3 here is CASSKLGLAGDTGELFF. The DNA for the CDR3 is TGTGCCAGTAGTAAACTCGGACTAGCGGGAGACACCGGGGAGCTGTTTTTT.

J is TRBJ2-1 and V is TRBV5-1; 8 positions agree with TRBD1. The CDR3 loop spans 15 amino acids. Germline values: CDR1 SGHRS, CDR2 YFSETQ. V shed 0 bases and J 5 bases; nucleotides not matched to a gene: 4. CDR3 DNA: TGCGCCAGCAGCTTGGGGACAGGGTTGGACAATGAGCAGTTCTTC. It is translated as CASSLGTGLDNEQFF.

This chain's CDR3 is CASSLTGARLELFF. CDR3 coding DNA: TGTGCCAGCAGCTTGACAGGGGCGAGGCTGGAGCTGTTTTTT. The rearrangement joins TRBV5-5 to TRBJ2-2; 7 bases are a match to TRBD1. Germline CDR1 and CDR2: SGHKS and YYEKEE (reference sequence). The CDR3 has 14 amino acids. With V trimmed by 1 base and J by 10 bases, 7 bases remained unmatched.

The V and J genes are TRBV20-1 and TRBJ2-3; tentatively, D is TRBD2 (5 bases). V shed 3 bases and J shed 3 bases, with 13 bases lying between them. The CDR3 spans 14 residues. The germline V gene has CDR1 DFQATT and CDR2 SNEGSKA (reference sequence). DNA of the CDR3: TGCAGTGCTAGTGACTGGGGAGAGACAGATACGCAGTATTTT. Protein product: CSASDWGETDTQYF.

The chain has TRBV11-3 and TRBJ2-1; TRBD2 matches 8 bases. The CDR3 spans 14 residues. Germline lookup yields CDR1 SGHNT and CDR2 YENEEA. Trimming at V came to 6 bases and at J to 9 bases, leaving 10 bases not matched to a gene. CDR3 coding DNA: TGTGCCAGCAGTCAGACGGGAGGGTCCGCTGAGCAGTTCTTC. This translates into CASSQTGGSAEQFF.

The CDR3 protein is CASSLGTGLNTEAFF. In nucleotides, the CDR3 is TGTGCCAGCAGCTTAGGCACAGGTTTGAACACTGAAGCTTTCTTT. The chain combines TRBV7-2 with TRBJ1-1, with D maybe TRBD1 (5 bases). Trimming shortened V by 1 base and J by 0 bases, and 9 bases separated the two germline ends. This CDR3 region has 15 residues. Germline V gene sequence: CDR1 SGHTA, CDR2 FQGNSA.

The V call is TRBV25-1, the J call TRBJ2-3; TRBD2 agrees at 11 bases. Germline lookup yields CDR1 MGHDK and CDR2 SYGVNS. The V and J ends lost 5 bases and 2 bases, in that order; junction bases with no gene match: 3. CDR3 size: 15 residues. CDR3 sequence reads: CASSLLAGDTDTQYF. In DNA form, the CDR3 reads TGTGCCAGCAGTTTACTAGCGGGGGACACAGATACGCAGTATTTT. Full variable domain (rest looked up from reference TRBV25-1 and TRBJ2-3): EADIYQTPRYLVIGTGKKITLECSQTMGHDKMYWYQQDPGMELHLIHYSYGVNSTEKGDLSSESTVSRIRTEHFPLTLESARPSHTSQYLCASSLLAGDTDTQYFGPGTRLTVL.

This clone has only one observation. V is TRBV13 and J is TRBJ2-1; TRBD2 is a possible D gene (5 bases). The germline V gene encodes CDR1 PRHDT and CDR2 FYEKMQ (reference sequence). The V end was cut by 5 bases, the J end by 4 bases, with 12 bases between. CDR3 length: 14 amino acids. CDR3 protein: CASSPRSVYNEQFF. CDR3 DNA sequence: TGTGCCAGCAGCCCCCGTAGCGTTTACAATGAGCAGTTCTTC.

This clone was observed once. V gene TRBV14 combines with J gene TRBJ1-2, with D perhaps TRBD1 (5 bases). The germline gives CDR1 SGHDN, CDR2 FVKESK. The V end was cut by 4 bases, the J end by 6 bases, with 9 bases between. The CDR3 is 12 amino acids. The CDR3 here is CASSPGLNGYTF. For the CDR3, the DNA is TGTGCCAGCAGCCCGGGACTGAATGGCTACACCTTC. The full variable domain, in which reference TRBV14 and TRBJ1-2 provide the parts outside the CDR3, is EAGVTQFPSHSVIEKGQTVTLRCDPISGHDNLYWYRRVMGKEIKFLLHFVKESKQDESGMPNNRFLAERTGGTYSTLKVQPAELEDSGVYFCASSPGLNGYTFGSGTRLTVV.

This clone was recorded once. This chain links TRBV5-1 with TRBJ1-6; the match to TRBD1 covers 7 bases. After removal of 4 bases from V and 7 bases from J, the junction contained 11 bases not matched to a gene. Germline assignment: CDR1 SGHRS and CDR2 YFSETQ. This CDR3 has 16 residues. The CDR3 protein is CASSLGDRRLNSPLHF. The CDR3 nucleotides read TGCGCCAGCAGCCTCGGGGACAGAAGGCTAAATTCACCCCTCCACTTT.

The chain is built from TRBV5-6 and TRBJ1-6, with a possible D match to TRBD1 (5 bases). The CDR3 has 19 amino acids. Germline V CDR1 and CDR2: SGHDT, YYEEEE. V lost 1 base and J 0 bases, leaving 17 bases between the germline ends. CDR3 in amino acids: CASSLFSGDLGSYNSPLHF. CDR3 DNA sequence: TGTGCCAGCAGCTTGTTCTCGGGGGACCTGGGCTCCTATAATTCACCCCTCCACTTT.

The gene calls are TRBV29-1 and TRBJ1-1; no clear D gene. This CDR3 region has 13 residues. Germline V gene lookup returns CDR1 SQVTM and CDR2 ANQGSEA. V lost 6 bases to trimming and J lost 4 bases, with 15 bases between them. The DNA for the CDR3 is TGCAGCGTGCCGGGAGGGCTTATCACTGAAGCTTTCTTT. It translates to CSVPGGLITEAFF. The variable domain in full, with the rest retrieved from reference TRBV29-1 and TRBJ1-1, is SAVISQKPSRDICQRGTSLTIQCQVDSQVTMMFWYRQQPGQSLTLIATANQGSEATYESGFVIDKFPISRPNLTFSTLTVSNMSPEDSSIYLCSVPGGLITEAFFGQGTRLTVV.

The chain uses TRBV7-2 and TRBJ2-1; D not certain. The CDR3 is made up of 15 amino acids. In germline, CDR1 is SGHTA, CDR2 FQGNSA. Deletions cut 1 base from V and 7 bases from J, with 14 bases between. CDR3 region: CASSLGSRGENEQFF. In DNA, the CDR3 is TGTGCCAGCAGCTTAGGGTCCCGAGGTGAAAATGAGCAGTTCTTC.

This clone was seen only a few times. The chain couples TRBV11-2 to TRBJ1-5; D remains ambiguous. Trimming pared 2 bases from V and 6 bases from J, leaving 8 bases between. The CDR3 spans 13 residues. Germline values: CDR1 SGHAT, CDR2 FQNNGV. The CDR3 region is CASSLSRSQPQHF. In DNA, the CDR3 is TGTGCCAGCAGCTTATCTCGTAGTCAGCCCCAGCATTTT.

This clone has only one observation. V gene TRBV24-1 combines with J gene TRBJ2-2; D is perhaps TRBD1 (5 bases). The CDR3 totals 17 residues. Germline V lookup: CDR1 KGHDR, CDR2 SFDVKD. Trimming left V 4 bases short and J 6 bases short, with 20 bases between. The CDR3 DNA sequence: TGTGCCACCAGTGACTCGACAGTGGGGATTGTGTCCGGGGAGCTGTTTTTT. This codes for CATSDSTVGIVSGELFF.

V usage is TRBV4-1 and J usage is TRBJ2-3; tentatively, D is TRBD2 (6 bases). Trimming cost V 0 bases and J 2 bases, with 18 bases left between them. Per germline, CDR1 MGHRA and CDR2 YSYEKL. The CDR3 totals 18 residues. The CDR3, as DNA: TGCGCCAGCAGCCAAGATCTAGTGGCGGGGACGACCACAGATACGCAGTATTTT. This translates into CASSQDLVAGTTTDTQYF.